These 15 T cell receptor beta chains were all obtained from the same sample, sequenced in a study of T-cell reconstitution after alpha-beta-depleted transplantation in children. As it was prepared, the TCRbeta library received unique molecular identifiers. TCRdb itself ran the PCR reads through MiXCR, one entry per CDR3 protein. The profile shows about 610,000 distinct CDR3 sequences, approximately 10% of them singletons. This sample comprised PBMCs from the stem cell graft donor, obtained from the stem cell graft. The source of these receptors is a human donor who donated a stem cell graft to a child with acute myeloid leukemia.

Only a few counts were recorded for this clonotype. The gene calls are TRBV29-1 and TRBJ2-1; no definite D call. CDR3 length: 13 amino acids. CDR1 and CDR2 from the germline V gene are SQVTM and ANQGSEA. V lost 6 bases and J 1 base, leaving 10 bases between the germline ends. CDR3 sequence (DNA): TGCAGCGTGCCCCTAAAATCCTACAATGAGCAGTTCTTC. It encodes CSVPLKSYNEQFF.

This clonotype has ten or more counts. The genes are TRBV6-2 or TRBV6-3 and TRBJ2-7; D perhaps matches TRBD2 (5 bases). Deletions cut 7 bases from V and 6 bases from J, with 13 bases between. The germline gives CDR1 MNHEY, CDR2 SVGEGT. The CDR3 contains 12 residues. The CDR3: CASTLGGGEQYF. Written as DNA, the CDR3 is TGTGCCAGCACCTTGGGCGGAGGCGAGCAGTACTTC.

This clonotype was seen only once. This may arise from a read error, as a much more abundant clone is one base away. Because the CDR3 is missing its conserved closing phenylalanine or tryptophan, this is likely a read error. The J gene is TRBJ2-1, the V gene TRBV27; D remains ambiguous. The CDR3 has 13 residues. Germline V lookup: CDR1 MNHEY, CDR2 SMNVEV (reference sequence). V gave up 7 bases and J gave up 4 bases, with 11 bases separating them. The CDR3 sequence is CASKQLTYNEQFL. CDR3 in DNA: TGTGCCAGCAAGCAGTTAACTTACAATGAGCAGTTCCTC.

The chain couples TRBV20-1 to TRBJ2-1; 10 bases match TRBD2. The CDR3 runs to 16 residues. Per the germline V gene, CDR1 is DFQATT and CDR2 is SNEGSKA (reference sequence). V lost 5 bases, J lost 6 bases, and 13 bases stayed unmatched. The chain's CDR3 is CSAGREGLAGVNEQFF. The DNA of the CDR3 is TGCAGTGCTGGAAGAGAGGGCCTAGCGGGAGTCAATGAGCAGTTCTTC.

The chain has TRBV5-1 and TRBJ1-6; 10 positions match TRBD1. This CDR3 is 14 amino acids long. CDR1 is SGHRS and CDR2 is YFSETQ in the germline V gene. Trimming removed 4 bases from V and 7 bases from J; junction bases left unmatched: 2. The CDR3 coding sequence is TGCGCCAGCAGCACGGGACAGGGGAATTCACCCCTCCACTTT. This codes for CASSTGQGNSPLHF.

The table lists this clonotype with many counts. The rearrangement uses TRBV6-2 or TRBV6-3 and TRBJ2-7, with unresolved D. The CDR3 has 12 residues. The ends were cut back, 5 bases at V and 4 bases at J, with 9 bases in the middle. Germline V lookup: CDR1 MNHEY, CDR2 SVGEGT. The CDR3 sequence: CASSPTTYEQYF. DNA for the CDR3: TGTGCCAGCAGTCCTACTACATACGAGCAGTACTTC.

This clonotype came up a few times. The genes are TRBV7-2 and TRBJ2-3, with TRBD2 matching over 10 bases. The length of the CDR3 is 22 residues. V gave up 2 bases and J gave up 1 base; unmatched junction bases: 21. Looked up from germline, CDR1 is SGHTA and CDR2 is FQGNSA. The CDR3, as DNA: TGTGCCAGCAGCTTACGGGGGCCCAGGGCAGTAGCGGGAGGTAATCGCACAGATACGCAGTATTTT. Translating gives CASSLRGPRAVAGGNRTDTQYF.

This clonotype was observed at least ten times. The rearrangement joins TRBV5-1 to TRBJ2-2, with D possibly called TRBD1 or TRBD2 (6 bases each). This CDR3 has 14 residues. Looked up from germline, CDR1 is SGHRS and CDR2 is YFSETQ. Trimming removed 4 bases from V and 5 bases from J, with 12 bases in between. The CDR3 loop reads CASSREGGTGELFF. CDR3 nucleotides: TGCGCCAGCAGCCGGGAAGGGGGGACCGGGGAGCTGTTTTTT.

The chain is built from TRBV2 and TRBJ2-7, with 10 nucleotides matching TRBD2. J gave up 3 bases and V 2 bases, and 4 bases lay outside the gene matches. Germline V gene sequence: CDR1 SNHLY, CDR2 FYNNEI. The CDR3 loop spans 15 amino acids. Written as DNA, the CDR3 is TGTGCCAGCAGTGAAAGTCTAGCGGGGGTCTACGAGCAGTACTTC. The encoded protein is CASSESLAGVYEQYF.

This clonotype has a handful of counts. V and J are TRBV29-1 and TRBJ2-7; 8 nucleotides agree with TRBD1. Germline values: CDR1 SQVTM, CDR2 ANQGSEA. J was trimmed by 6 bases and V by 4 bases; bases with no gene match: 8. The CDR3 extends over 13 amino acids. Here the CDR3 reads CSVAGTGDIEQYF. The CDR3 coding sequence is TGCAGCGTTGCTGGGACAGGCGATATCGAGCAGTACTTC.

The V call is TRBV29-1, the J call TRBJ1-2, with D perhaps matching TRBD1 (5 bases). CDR3 length: 12 amino acids. CDR1 and CDR2 (germline): SQVTM, ANQGSEA. In DNA form, the CDR3 reads TGCAGTGGCCTATTGGGGCGGGGAGGCTACACCTTC. Translating gives CSGLLGRGGYTF. Combining the CDR3 with reference TRBV29-1 and TRBJ1-2 gives the whole variable domain SAVISQKPSRDICQRGTSLTIQCQVDSQVTMMFWYRQQPGQSLTLIATANQGSEATYESGFVIDKFPISRPNLTFSTLTVSNMSPEDSSIYLCSGLLGRGGYTFGSGTRLTVV.

This clonotype was counted only a few times. The rearrangement links TRBV20-1 to TRBJ2-5; perhaps TRBD2 as D (7 bases). The CDR3 consists of 15 residues. The germline V and J ends were trimmed by 6 bases and 1 base, with 18 bases remaining between them. Per the germline V gene, CDR1 is DFQATT and CDR2 is SNEGSKA (reference sequence). The CDR3 protein is CSAEGGDRSQETQYF. The CDR3 DNA reads TGCAGTGCCGAGGGGGGGGACCGATCCCAAGAGACCCAGTACTTC.

This clonotype was picked up many times. The V call is TRBV5-1, the J call TRBJ2-7; the D gene is possibly TRBD1 (5 bases). Germline V lookup: CDR1 SGHRS, CDR2 YFSETQ. CDR3 length equals 13 residues. Trimming removed 5 bases at V and 2 bases at J, with 11 bases between. CDR3 bases: TGCGCCAGCAGGGGGCCAGGAACCTACGAGCAGTACTTC. This codes for CASRGPGTYEQYF.

This clonotype turned up a few times. The rearrangement uses TRBV11-2 and TRBJ2-2, with TRBD2 matching 8 bases. The V gene's germline CDR1 is SGHAT and CDR2 FQNNGV. The CDR3 covers 15 residues. The V segment lost 6 bases and the J segment 1 base; nucleotides outside the gene matches: 4. The CDR3, as DNA: TGTGCCAGCAGAAGTAGCGGGAAGAACACCGGGGAGCTGTTTTTT. Its translation is CASRSSGKNTGELFF.

The chain has TRBV20-1 and TRBJ2-7, with TRBD1 matching 7 bases. Germline CDR1 and CDR2: DFQATT and SNEGSKA (reference sequence). The CDR3 has 15 amino acids. V shed 5 bases and J 1 base; nucleotides not matched to a gene: 11. The CDR3 region has the DNA TGCAGTGCTGCAAGCGCCGGGACAGCTTCCTACGAGCAGTACTTC. Translating gives CSAASAGTASYEQYF.